This entry lists 10 T cell receptor beta chains sequenced from one sample in a study of blood T cell dynamics during melanoma immunotherapy (TCRdb year 2020). Library method: the immunoSEQ multiplex PCR assay. TCRdb re-hosts the immuneACCESS table, in-frame sequences only. Its copies lack some clones; in the studies checked, an unresolved V gene accounts for under half of them, and the cause for the rest is not known. This sample lists approximately 6,000 clones; roughly 77% were detected once. The ten largest clones add up to about 30% of the sample. Taken with the paper, the label for time point translates to: week 3, after first cycle of checkpoint inhibitor. This material consisted of blood, taken from a patient treated with checkpoint blockade. The receptor set was obtained from a human donor with melanoma.

The CDR3 sequence: CASSSDRASYNEQFF. CDR3 bases: TGTGCCAGCAGCTCCGACAGGGCCTCCTACAATGAGCAGTTCTTC. This chain links TRBV11-1 with TRBJ2-1; 7 nucleotides match TRBD1. CDR1 is SGHAT and CDR2 is FQDESV in the germline V gene (reference sequence). V lost 4 bases to trimming and J lost 0 bases; unmatched junction nucleotides: 3. There are 15 residues in the CDR3.

The rearrangement joins TRBV6-1 to TRBJ1-5; the D gene is possibly TRBD1 (6 bases). The CDR3 runs 14 residues. Germline values: CDR1 MNHNS, CDR2 SASEGT. The V and J ends lost 6 bases and 3 bases respectively, with 12 bases between them. The CDR3: CASSGGGSNQPQHF. CDR3 bases: TGTGCCAGCAGCGGAGGGGGTTCCAATCAGCCCCAGCATTTT.

The CDR3: CASSPTHNTDTQYF. CDR3 DNA sequence: TGTGCCAGCTCTCCAACACACAACACAGATACGCAGTATTTT. The chain combines TRBV18 with TRBJ2-3; D remains unclear. Germline CDR1 and CDR2: KGHSH and LQKENI. The CDR3 runs to 14 residues. Trimming left V 6 bases short and J 2 bases short, with 12 bases between.

The chain recombines TRBV7-2 with TRBJ2-3, with 7 bases lining up with TRBD2. CDR1 and CDR2 (germline): SGHTA, FQGNSA. The CDR3 totals 15 residues. Trimming cost V 2 bases and J 5 bases; bases outside gene matches: 7. The CDR3 here is CASSLMRELKDTQYF. The CDR3 bases are TGTGCCAGCAGCTTAATGCGGGAGCTTAAAGATACGCAGTATTTT. The variable domain in full, completed from reference TRBV7-2 and TRBJ2-3, reads GAGVSQSPSNKVTEKGKDVELRCDPISGHTALYWYRQSLGQGLEFLIYFQGNSAPDKSGLPSDRFSAERTGGSVSTLTIQRTQQEDSAVYLCASSLMRELKDTQYFGPGTRLTVL.

The chain employs TRBV6-5 and TRBJ1-2; TRBD1 might be the D (6 bases). Germline CDR1 and CDR2: MNHEY and SVGAGI. CDR3 length: 14 residues. Trimming removed 9 bases from V and 8 bases from J, with 22 bases in between. The CDR3, as DNA: TGTGCCAGTATTCCCCTCGGGGGCGGATACGGCTACACCTTC. This gives the protein CASIPLGGGYGYTF.

The J gene is TRBJ2-7, the V gene TRBV11-2; the D gene is possibly TRBD2 (6 bases). V was pared by 1 base and J by 4 bases, with 11 bases between. The CDR3 has 14 amino acids. CDR1 is SGHAT and CDR2 is FQNNGV in the germline V gene. The chain's CDR3 is CASSLAGDRYEQYF. CDR3 DNA: TGTGCCAGCAGCTTAGCGGGAGATCGGTACGAGCAGTACTTC.

The chain recombines TRBV5-8 with TRBJ2-1; the D gene is possibly TRBD1 (6 bases). Trimming cost V 1 base and J 1 base, with 12 bases left between them. CDR1 is SGHTS, CDR2 YDEGEE, per germline. This CDR3 comprises 16 residues. As DNA, the CDR3 is TGTGCCAGCAGCTTGCCCCTAAGGGGGTCCTACAATGAGCAGTTCTTC. Encoded protein: CASSLPLRGSYNEQFF. Using reference TRBV5-8 and TRBJ2-1 for the parts outside the CDR3, the full variable domain is EAGVTQSPTHLIKTRGQQATLRCSPISGHTSVYWYQQALGLGLQFLLWYDEGEERNRGNFPPRFSGRQFPNYSSELNVNALELEDSALYLCASSLPLRGSYNEQFFGPGTRLTVL.

A word on this clone: The same CDR3 is also encoded by other DNA sequences in this sample. The chain joins TRBV27 to TRBJ2-1, with D perhaps TRBD1 (6 bases). Trimming took off 6 bases at V and 9 bases at J, with 12 bases between the two ends. Germline values: CDR1 MNHEY, CDR2 SMNVEV (reference sequence). There are 12 residues in the CDR3. The DNA of the CDR3 is TGTGCCAGCAGGCAACAGGGAAGTGAGCAGTTCTTC. It is translated as CASRQQGSEQFF.

V is TRBV19 and J is TRBJ2-1; no firm D call. From germline, CDR1 is LNHDA and CDR2 SQIVND (reference sequence). The V end lost 4 bases, the J end lost 12 bases, and 16 bases lay between the germline ends. The CDR3 has 13 amino acids. The CDR3 DNA reads as TGTGCCAGTAGTACCCTACTCCCTCCGGGGCAGTTCTTC. Translated, it gives CASSTLLPPGQFF.

By its share, this clone is medium-sized. The chain employs TRBV7-8 and TRBJ1-2; D remains ambiguous. The V and J ends lost 4 bases and 2 bases respectively, with 8 bases between them. Looked up from germline, CDR1 is SGHVS and CDR2 is FQNEAQ. CDR3 length equals 13 residues. Here the CDR3 reads CASSYRRNYGYTF. The CDR3 DNA reads TGTGCCAGCAGCTATCGACGGAACTATGGCTACACCTTC.